Each of the 21 T cell receptor beta chains below was sequenced from the same sample in a study of T cells after somatic rescue of genetic block. The assay was immunoSEQ multiplex PCR, and TCRdb's table has in-frame clones only and misses some. The sample lists roughly 10,000 clones, 74% occurring once. Sequenced material: peripheral blood mononuclear cells (PBMCs). These TCRs come from a boy under 18.

This clone came up a few times. The gene calls are TRBV5-1 and TRBJ1-5, with 7 bases fitting TRBD1. Germline V gene lookup returns CDR1 SGHRS and CDR2 YFSETQ. V trimming: 0 bases; J trimming: 11 bases; junction bases outside the gene matches: 5. The CDR3 spans 13 residues. CDR3 sequence reads: CASSLGDRSTQHF. The CDR3 DNA sequence: TGCGCCAGCAGCTTGGGGGACAGAAGTACCCAGCATTTT.

This chain links TRBV29-1 with TRBJ1-2; D is possibly TRBD1 (5 bases). The V gene lost 2 bases and the J gene lost 7 bases, with 14 bases spanning the gap. Germline lookup yields CDR1 SQVTM and CDR2 ANQGSEA. This CDR3 contains 13 residues. The CDR3 DNA follows: TGCAGCGTTGAACAGGACAACCGGGGTGGCTACACCTTC. It specifies CSVEQDNRGGYTF.

V usage is TRBV7-9 and J usage is TRBJ2-7, with TRBD1 as a possible D gene (6 bases). The CDR3 consists of 14 residues. Germline CDR1 is SEHNR and CDR2 is FQNEAQ (reference sequence). V was clipped by 0 bases and J by 5 bases, with 11 bases between them. This chain's CDR3 is CASSLAPPGDEQYF. The CDR3 coding sequence is TGTGCCAGCAGCTTAGCGCCTCCAGGGGACGAGCAGTACTTC.

In this sample, this clone turned up a few times. V is TRBV14 and J is TRBJ2-5; a weak D match, TRBD2 (5 bases). The CDR3 spans 16 residues. Per germline, CDR1 SGHDN and CDR2 FVKESK. Trimming pared 4 bases from V and 5 bases from J, leaving 20 bases between. CDR3 DNA: TGTGCCAGCAGCCTGGAGAGGGTGTTAGGGATGGAGACCCAGTACTTC. Protein sequence: CASSLERVLGMETQYF. Supplemented by reference TRBV14 and TRBJ2-5, the full variable domain reads EAGVTQFPSHSVIEKGQTVTLRCDPISGHDNLYWYRRVMGKEIKFLLHFVKESKQDESGMPNNRFLAERTGGTYSTLKVQPAELEDSGVYFCASSLERVLGMETQYFGPGTRLLVL.

This chain links TRBV7-6 with TRBJ2-7, with a possible D match to TRBD1 (6 bases). The CDR3 contains 16 residues. From germline, CDR1 is SGHVS and CDR2 FNYEAQ. Trimming removed 1 base from V and 3 bases from J, with 16 bases in between. This chain's CDR3 is CASSLGPQGIGYEQYF. Here the CDR3 DNA reads TGTGCCAGCAGCTTAGGTCCACAGGGTATCGGCTACGAGCAGTACTTC.

The gene calls are TRBV5-1 and TRBJ2-3; no clear D. Germline lookup yields CDR1 SGHRS and CDR2 YFSETQ. The CDR3 has 15 residues. Trimming stripped 0 bases from V and 0 bases from J, with 8 bases between. The CDR3 bases are TGCGCCAGCAGCTTGGGGATGCAGAGCACAGATACGCAGTATTTT. Translation gives CASSLGMQSTDTQYF.

V gene TRBV25-1 combines with J gene TRBJ2-1; TRBD2 agrees at 11 bases. The CDR3 consists of 14 residues. CDR1 and CDR2 (germline): MGHDK, SYGVNS. V trimming: 5 bases; J trimming: 7 bases; junction bases outside the gene matches: 4. The CDR3 sequence is CASSSRTSGNEQFF. In nucleotides, the CDR3 is TGTGCCAGCAGTTCTCGGACTAGCGGGAATGAGCAGTTCTTC.

CDR3 nucleotides: TGTGCCAGCAGTCCTACGACAGGGAACACTGAAGCTTTCTTT. This codes for CASSPTTGNTEAFF. This chain links TRBV13 with TRBJ1-1; perhaps TRBD1 as D (6 bases). V dropped 6 bases and J dropped 1 base, with 12 bases sitting between them. The CDR3 loop spans 14 amino acids. CDR1 PRHDT and CDR2 FYEKMQ come from the germline V gene (reference sequence).

With respect to this clone: At one boundary the junction diverges from the germline segment, which might be a read error. The V gene is TRBV11-2, the J gene TRBJ2-3; the D is unclear. CDR3 length: 13 amino acids. The germline V gene encodes CDR1 SGHAT and CDR2 FQNNGV. The CDR3 here is CTSSFLPTDTQYF. CDR3 in DNA: TGTACCAGCAGCTTCCTACCCACAGATACGCAGTATTTT.

The chain joins TRBV7-9 to TRBJ1-3; D is uncertain. CDR1 is SEHNR and CDR2 is FQNEAQ in the germline V gene (reference sequence). Trimming took off 8 bases at V and 0 bases at J, with 11 bases between the two ends. The CDR3 contains 14 residues. For the CDR3, the DNA is TGTGCCAGCCGAATGGGAAACTCTGGAAACACCATATATTTT. It specifies CASRMGNSGNTIYF.

J is TRBJ2-7 and V is TRBV7-6, with D perhaps TRBD1 (5 bases). Trimming cost V 3 bases and J 3 bases, with 9 bases left between them. This CDR3 is built from 13 residues. Per germline, CDR1 SGHVS and CDR2 FNYEAQ. As DNA, the CDR3 is TGTGCCAGCAGCTTCTTTCAGGGCTACGAGCAGTACTTC. Translation gives CASSFFQGYEQYF.

The rearrangement links TRBV5-8 to TRBJ2-7; 7 positions agree with TRBD1. Germline values: CDR1 SGHTS, CDR2 YDEGEE. The V gene end was trimmed by 5 bases and the J gene end by 0 bases; junction bases not matched to a gene: 8. The CDR3 runs 15 residues. The DNA for the CDR3 is TGTGCCAGCAGGATAGGTGGGACAGCCTCCTACGAGCAGTACTTC. As protein: CASRIGGTASYEQYF. Full variable domain (rest looked up from reference TRBV5-8 and TRBJ2-7): EAGVTQSPTHLIKTRGQQATLRCSPISGHTSVYWYQQALGLGLQFLLWYDEGEERNRGNFPPRFSGRQFPNYSSELNVNALELEDSALYLCASRIGGTASYEQYFGPGTRLTVT.

V usage is TRBV28 and J usage is TRBJ2-1; 11 nucleotides match TRBD2. J was trimmed by 7 bases and V by 5 bases; bases with no gene match: 16. The CDR3 extends over 18 amino acids. In germline, CDR1 is MDHEN, CDR2 SYDVKM. CDR3 loop: CASSLSLPTSGRRNEQFF. For the CDR3, the DNA is TGTGCCAGCAGTCTCTCTCTCCCTACTAGCGGGAGACGGAATGAGCAGTTCTTC.

This clone was seen more than once but under ten times. V is TRBV11-2 and J is TRBJ2-7; D remains ambiguous. Germline V gene data show CDR1 as SGHAT and CDR2 as FQNNGV. Between the trimmed V and J ends, which lost 8 bases and 5 bases, there was a span of 10 bases. CDR3 length equals 11 residues. The CDR3 here is CASRTIHEQYF. The CDR3 bases are TGTGCCAGCCGAACGATCCACGAGCAGTACTTC.

The chain couples TRBV6-1 to TRBJ1-1, with D uncertain. V lost 10 bases and J lost 2, with 11 bases in between. CDR3 length: 12 residues. Germline assignment: CDR1 MNHNS and CDR2 SASEGT. CDR3 bases: TGTGCCACCATGGGGTTTAACACTGAAGCTTTCTTT. Translated, it gives CATMGFNTEAFF.

The rearrangement joins TRBV4-2 to TRBJ2-7; TRBD2 matches at 8 bases. This CDR3 comprises 16 residues. Germline V lookup: CDR1 LGHNA, CDR2 YNFKEQ. The J segment lost 5 bases and the V segment lost 7 bases, leaving 16 bases of the junction unmatched. CDR3 amino acids: CASTYQPGLVKNEQYF. The CDR3 nucleotides are TGTGCCAGCACCTATCAACCGGGACTAGTGAAAAACGAGCAGTACTTC.

The rearrangement links TRBV5-6 to TRBJ2-7, with TRBD1 matching 8 bases. V was clipped by 0 bases and J by 11 bases; unmatched bases: 4. The CDR3 is 12 residues long. In germline, CDR1 is SGHDT, CDR2 YYEEEE. CDR3: CASSLVGQGEYF. The CDR3 DNA follows: TGTGCCAGCAGCTTGGTAGGACAGGGAGAGTACTTC.

For the CDR3, the DNA is TGTGCCAGCAGCTTACTCTCAGGGGAAAGGTCACCCCTCCACTTT. This encodes CASSLLSGERSPLHF. The gene calls are TRBV5-4 and TRBJ1-6; a weak D match, TRBD1 (6 bases). The ends were cut back, 2 bases at V and 10 bases at J, with 16 bases in the middle. CDR3 length: 15 residues. Germline CDR1 reads SGHNT; CDR2 reads YYREEE (reference sequence).

The chain links TRBV7-8 to TRBJ1-2; D not certain. This CDR3 has 14 residues. Germline V gene lookup returns CDR1 SGHVS and CDR2 FQNEAQ. Trimming took off 2 bases at V and 4 bases at J, with 11 bases between the two ends. The CDR3 region has the DNA TGTGCCAGCAGCTTACTCAGTCACCCCTATGGCTACACCTTC. Translation: CASSLLSHPYGYTF.

The chain recombines TRBV9 with TRBJ2-6; 7 nucleotides agree with TRBD1. V was pared by 0 bases and J by 4 bases, with 19 bases of the junction left unmatched. The germline V gene encodes CDR1 SGDLS and CDR2 YYNGEE. This CDR3 has 21 amino acids. CDR3: CASSVGIITGVGIGGANVLTF. CDR3 DNA sequence: TGTGCCAGCAGCGTAGGGATTATTACAGGGGTGGGCATAGGAGGGGCCAACGTCCTGACTTTC.

J is TRBJ2-7 and V is TRBV5-1, with D perhaps matching TRBD1 or TRBD2 (7 bases each). The germline V and J ends were trimmed by 4 bases and 0 bases, with 23 bases remaining between them. CDR1 SGHRS and CDR2 YFSETQ come from the germline V gene. CDR3 length: 18 amino acids. This CDR3 reads CASSPGGSGDPFSYEQYF. The CDR3 DNA follows: TGCGCCAGCAGCCCAGGGGGGAGCGGGGACCCCTTCTCCTACGAGCAGTACTTC.